This is a list of T cell receptor beta chains from one sample in a study of OX40 agonist ivuxolimab in advanced cancers. Using immunoSEQ multiplex PCR, the repertoire was profiled, and TCRdb retains in-frame clones only, with some absent. Counted here are over 70,000 clones, 85% to 90% occurring once; the ten biggest clones make up approximately 0.19%. The sequencing here drew on CD4+ or CD8+ T cells sorted from blood, taken in a trial of the OX40 agonist ivuxolimab. These receptors were collected from an adult with an advanced solid tumor such as melanoma, head and neck, liver or kidney cancer. The CDR3 runs from the conserved cysteine through the conserved F or W. Fields, in order: clone size, J gene, CDR3 length, D gene, V gene, CDR3 protein, CDR3 DNA. The D gene is left open where the match is weak. For some rows the clone size is stated as once, few or many, or as a class when expanded; others skip it.

clone_size: NA
j_call: TRBJ2-6
cdr3_length: 17
d_call: NA
v_call: TRBV4-2
cdr3_aa: CASSQDTRPSGANVLTF
cdr3_nt: TGTGCCAGCAGCCAAGATACACGGCCCTCTGGGGCCAACGTCCTGACTTTC

clone_size: NA
j_call: TRBJ1-5
cdr3_length: 13
d_call: TRBD1
v_call: TRBV6-5
cdr3_aa: CASSRQGNQPQHF
cdr3_nt: TGTGCCAGCAGTAGACAGGGGAATCAGCCCCAGCATTTT

clone_size: NA
j_call: TRBJ1-4
cdr3_length: 16
d_call: TRBD1
v_call: TRBV28
cdr3_aa: CASSPGGEETNEKLFF
cdr3_nt: TGTGCCAGCAGCCCAGGGGGGGAAGAGACTAATGAAAAACTGTTTTTT

clone_size: NA
j_call: TRBJ2-1
cdr3_length: 14
d_call: TRBD1
v_call: TRBV28
cdr3_aa: CASRTGGIANEQFF
cdr3_nt: TGTGCCAGCAGGACAGGGGGTATCGCCAATGAGCAGTTCTTC

clone_size: NA
j_call: TRBJ2-3
cdr3_length: 15
d_call: NA
v_call: TRBV5-1
cdr3_aa: CASSLVAGQTDTQYF
cdr3_nt: TGCGCCAGCAGCTTGGTGGCAGGGCAAACAGATACGCAGTATTTT

clone_size: NA
j_call: TRBJ2-1
cdr3_length: 19
d_call: TRBD2
v_call: TRBV27
cdr3_aa: CASSLSPTSGGISYNEQFF
cdr3_nt: TGTGCCAGCAGTTTGTCCCCTACTAGCGGGGGGATTTCCTACAATGAGCAGTTCTTC

clone_size: NA
j_call: TRBJ2-2
cdr3_length: 14
d_call: TRBD1
v_call: TRBV10-2
cdr3_aa: CASRGQTNTGELFF
cdr3_nt: TGCGCCAGCCGGGGACAGACCAACACCGGGGAGCTGTTTTTT

clone_size: NA
j_call: TRBJ2-3
cdr3_length: 17
d_call: TRBD2
v_call: TRBV7-8
cdr3_aa: CASSLAGVLAGTDTQYF
cdr3_nt: TGTGCCAGCAGCTTAGCGGGGGTGCTAGCGGGCACAGATACGCAGTATTTT

clone_size: NA
j_call: TRBJ2-2
cdr3_length: 14
d_call: NA
v_call: TRBV25-1
cdr3_aa: CASSESLPPGELFF
cdr3_nt: TGTGCCAGCAGTGAATCACTACCCCCCGGGGAGCTGTTTTTT

clone_size: NA
j_call: TRBJ1-2
cdr3_length: 13
d_call: NA
v_call: TRBV28
cdr3_aa: CASSLWDRGGYTF
cdr3_nt: TGTGCCAGCAGTCTCTGGGACCGGGGGGGCTACACCTTC

clone_size: NA
j_call: TRBJ2-3
cdr3_length: 15
d_call: TRBD1
v_call: TRBV7-2
cdr3_aa: CASSSRQGVADTQYF
cdr3_nt: TGTGCCAGCAGCAGTAGACAGGGGGTGGCAGATACGCAGTATTTT

clone_size: NA
j_call: TRBJ2-1
cdr3_length: 16
d_call: TRBD2
v_call: TRBV7-3
cdr3_aa: CASSPGLAGGLDEQFF
cdr3_nt: TGTGCCAGCAGCCCGGGACTAGCGGGGGGCCTGGATGAGCAGTTCTTC

clone_size: NA
j_call: TRBJ1-2
cdr3_length: 14
d_call: NA
v_call: TRBV7-2
cdr3_aa: CASSFRQRNYGYTF
cdr3_nt: TGTGCCAGCAGCTTTCGACAGCGTAACTATGGCTACACCTTC

clone_size: NA
j_call: TRBJ2-5
cdr3_length: 11
d_call: NA
v_call: TRBV5-8
cdr3_aa: CASSFSETQYF
cdr3_nt: TGTGCCAGCAGCTTCTCAGAGACCCAGTACTTC

clone_size: NA
j_call: TRBJ1-3
cdr3_length: 15
d_call: NA
v_call: TRBV10-3
cdr3_aa: CATSGGSSSGNTIYF
cdr3_nt: TGTGCCACCAGCGGGGGCTCGAGCTCTGGAAACACCATATATTTT

clone_size: NA
j_call: TRBJ1-4
cdr3_length: 16
d_call: NA
v_call: TRBV15
cdr3_aa: CATSPRGGTTNEKLFF
cdr3_nt: TGTGCCACCAGCCCTAGGGGCGGGACAACTAATGAAAAACTGTTTTTT

clone_size: NA
j_call: TRBJ1-1
cdr3_length: 15
d_call: NA
v_call: TRBV6-1
cdr3_aa: CASSEDTSYIDEAFF
cdr3_nt: TGTGCCAGCAGTGAGGACACCTCTTATATCGATGAAGCTTTCTTT

clone_size: NA
j_call: TRBJ2-3
cdr3_length: 16
d_call: NA
v_call: TRBV1
cdr3_aa: CTSSPRTSRITDTQYF
cdr3_nt: TGCACCAGCAGCCCCCGGACTAGCAGGATCACAGATACGCAGTATTTT

clone_size: NA
j_call: TRBJ2-2
cdr3_length: 15
d_call: TRBD2
v_call: TRBV10-1
cdr3_aa: CASSLLAGATGELFF
cdr3_nt: TGCGCCAGCAGCTTACTAGCGGGGGCCACCGGGGAGCTGTTTTTT

clone_size: NA
j_call: TRBJ2-7
cdr3_length: 14
d_call: NA
v_call: TRBV5-1
cdr3_aa: CASSLGGQWGEQYF
cdr3_nt: TGCGCCAGCAGCTTGGGTGGACAGTGGGGCGAGCAGTACTTC

clone_size: NA
j_call: TRBJ2-3
cdr3_length: 13
d_call: NA
v_call: TRBV4-3
cdr3_aa: CASSQEQGLAQYF
cdr3_nt: TGCGCCAGCAGCCAAGAACAGGGTTTAGCGCAGTATTTT

clone_size: NA
j_call: TRBJ2-7
cdr3_length: 14
d_call: NA
v_call: TRBV6-5
cdr3_aa: CASRRTNDGYEQYF
cdr3_nt: TGTGCCAGCAGGAGGACCAATGACGGATACGAGCAGTACTTC

clone_size: few
j_call: TRBJ1-2
cdr3_length: 13
d_call: NA
v_call: TRBV9
cdr3_aa: CASSGRLGRGYTF
cdr3_nt: TGTGCCAGCAGCGGCAGACTCGGGAGGGGCTACACCTTC

clone_size: NA
j_call: TRBJ1-3
cdr3_length: 13
d_call: NA
v_call: TRBV28
cdr3_aa: CASSLGYGNTIYF
cdr3_nt: TGTGCCAGCAGTTTGGGGTATGGAAACACCATATATTTT

clone_size: NA
j_call: TRBJ2-2
cdr3_length: 16
d_call: NA
v_call: TRBV28
cdr3_aa: CATQTQSEGRAGELFF
cdr3_nt: TGTGCCACCCAGACCCAATCCGAGGGACGGGCCGGGGAGCTGTTTTTT

clone_size: NA
j_call: TRBJ2-5
cdr3_length: 16
d_call: TRBD1
v_call: TRBV28
cdr3_aa: CASSLPLIGGRGTQYF
cdr3_nt: TGTGCCAGCAGTTTACCCCTGATAGGGGGCAGAGGGACCCAGTACTTC

clone_size: NA
j_call: TRBJ2-2
cdr3_length: 14
d_call: NA
v_call: TRBV5-1
cdr3_aa: CASSSLSGTGELFF
cdr3_nt: TGCGCCAGCAGCTCTTTAAGTGGCACCGGGGAGCTGTTTTTT

clone_size: NA
j_call: TRBJ2-7
cdr3_length: 15
d_call: TRBD2
v_call: TRBV5-4
cdr3_aa: CASSTTSGSSYEQYF
cdr3_nt: TGTGCCAGCAGCACAACTAGCGGGAGCTCCTACGAGCAGTACTTC

clone_size: NA
j_call: TRBJ1-1
cdr3_length: 16
d_call: NA
v_call: TRBV29-1
cdr3_aa: CSVEDRARQANTEAFF
cdr3_nt: TGCAGCGTTGAAGATCGAGCGCGGCAGGCGAACACTGAAGCTTTCTTT

clone_size: NA
j_call: TRBJ1-2
cdr3_length: 14
d_call: TRBD1
v_call: TRBV7-9
cdr3_aa: CASSPGQGLTGYTF
cdr3_nt: TGTGCCAGCAGCCCAGGACAGGGTTTAACGGGCTACACCTTC

clone_size: NA
j_call: TRBJ2-7
cdr3_length: 15
d_call: TRBD2
v_call: TRBV4-3
cdr3_aa: CASSQDVGRAYEQYF
cdr3_nt: TGCGCCAGCAGCCAAGACGTCGGGAGGGCCTACGAGCAGTACTTC

clone_size: few
j_call: TRBJ1-2
cdr3_length: 15
d_call: NA
v_call: TRBV28
cdr3_aa: CASRYGQGRSYGYTF
cdr3_nt: TGTGCCAGCAGATATGGGCAGGGTAGGAGCTATGGCTACACCTTC

clone_size: once
j_call: TRBJ2-1
cdr3_length: 16
d_call: NA
v_call: TRBV5-1
cdr3_aa: CASSLLGSLSYNEQFF
cdr3_nt: TGCGCCAGCAGCTTATTGGGCTCCCTATCATACAATGAGCAGTTCTTC

clone_size: NA
j_call: TRBJ2-5
cdr3_length: 12
d_call: NA
v_call: TRBV11-2
cdr3_aa: CASSFGRETQYF
cdr3_nt: TGTGCCAGCAGCTTTGGGCGAGAGACCCAGTACTTC

clone_size: NA
j_call: TRBJ2-2
cdr3_length: 16
d_call: NA
v_call: TRBV14
cdr3_aa: CASSLTGRRGTGELFF
cdr3_nt: TGTGCCAGCAGCCTTACGGGACGGAGGGGCACCGGGGAGCTGTTTTTT

clone_size: NA
j_call: TRBJ1-5
cdr3_length: 14
d_call: TRBD1
v_call: TRBV7-6
cdr3_aa: CASSFQTGGQPQHF
cdr3_nt: TGTGCCAGCAGCTTCCAGACAGGGGGTCAGCCCCAGCATTTT

clone_size: NA
j_call: TRBJ1-5
cdr3_length: 12
d_call: NA
v_call: TRBV28
cdr3_aa: CASRVEFQPQHF
cdr3_nt: TGTGCCAGCAGGGTGGAGTTTCAGCCCCAGCATTTT

clone_size: NA
j_call: TRBJ2-7
cdr3_length: 16
d_call: TRBD1
v_call: TRBV7-6
cdr3_aa: CASSLADRAFHYEQYF
cdr3_nt: TGTGCCAGCAGCTTAGCCGACAGGGCTTTCCACTACGAGCAGTACTTC

clone_size: NA
j_call: TRBJ1-2
cdr3_length: 14
d_call: NA
v_call: TRBV6-1
cdr3_aa: CASSLGREDYGYTF
cdr3_nt: TGTGCCAGCAGTCTGGGGAGGGAGGACTATGGCTACACCTTC

clone_size: NA
j_call: TRBJ2-1
cdr3_length: 15
d_call: NA
v_call: TRBV5-1
cdr3_aa: CASSQTSKGVGEQFF
cdr3_nt: TGCGCCAGCAGCCAAACTAGTAAGGGGGTTGGTGAGCAGTTCTTC

clone_size: NA
j_call: TRBJ2-7
cdr3_length: 14
d_call: TRBD2
v_call: TRBV7-2
cdr3_aa: CASSPSGSSYEQYF
cdr3_nt: TGTGCCAGCAGTCCTAGCGGGAGTAGTTACGAGCAGTACTTC

clone_size: NA
j_call: TRBJ2-1
cdr3_length: 15
d_call: NA
v_call: TRBV18
cdr3_aa: CASSQTGSPYNEQFF
cdr3_nt: TGTGCCAGCTCCCAAACAGGGAGCCCCTACAATGAGCAGTTCTTC

clone_size: NA
j_call: TRBJ2-5
cdr3_length: 12
d_call: NA
v_call: TRBV10-3
cdr3_aa: CAISEWRKTQYF
cdr3_nt: TGTGCCATCAGTGAGTGGCGGAAGACCCAGTACTTC

clone_size: NA
j_call: TRBJ1-2
cdr3_length: 15
d_call: NA
v_call: TRBV27
cdr3_aa: CASSPGTWMNYGYTF
cdr3_nt: TGTGCCAGCAGCCCTGGGACATGGATGAACTATGGCTACACCTTC

clone_size: NA
j_call: TRBJ1-1
cdr3_length: 12
d_call: NA
v_call: TRBV2
cdr3_aa: CASSDGGTEAFF
cdr3_nt: TGTGCCAGCAGTGATGGGGGAACTGAAGCTTTCTTT

clone_size: few
j_call: TRBJ2-3
cdr3_length: 14
d_call: NA
v_call: TRBV6-5
cdr3_aa: CASSYRQATDTQYF
cdr3_nt: TGTGCCAGCAGTTACCGTCAGGCAACAGATACGCAGTATTTT

clone_size: NA
j_call: TRBJ2-7
cdr3_length: 12
d_call: NA
v_call: TRBV2
cdr3_aa: CASSEREGEQYF
cdr3_nt: TGTGCCAGCAGTGAACGTGAGGGGGAGCAGTACTTC

clone_size: few
j_call: TRBJ2-5
cdr3_length: 15
d_call: TRBD1
v_call: TRBV6-5
cdr3_aa: CASRRGQVTQETQYF
cdr3_nt: TGTGCCAGCAGGCGGGGACAGGTGACCCAAGAGACCCAGTACTTC

clone_size: NA
j_call: TRBJ2-5
cdr3_length: 14
d_call: NA
v_call: TRBV14
cdr3_aa: CASSQVENGETQYF
cdr3_nt: TGTGCCAGCAGCCAAGTGGAGAATGGGGAGACCCAGTACTTC

clone_size: NA
j_call: TRBJ1-2
cdr3_length: 15
d_call: TRBD1
v_call: TRBV4-1
cdr3_aa: CASSHPQGNQGIYTF
cdr3_nt: TGCGCCAGCAGCCACCCACAGGGGAATCAGGGGATCTACACCTTC

clone_size: NA
j_call: TRBJ2-1
cdr3_length: 15
d_call: TRBD2
v_call: TRBV6-5
cdr3_aa: CASTEGGYSYNEQFF
cdr3_nt: TGTGCCAGCACAGAGGGAGGGTACTCCTACAATGAGCAGTTCTTC

clone_size: NA
j_call: TRBJ1-5
cdr3_length: 15
d_call: NA
v_call: TRBV19
cdr3_aa: CASSILGGGNQPQHF
cdr3_nt: TGTGCCAGTAGTATATTAGGGGGAGGCAATCAGCCCCAGCATTTT